This is a list of T cell receptor beta chains from one sample in a study of T cells in Graves' hyperthyroidism and ophthalmopathy. From the multiplex PCR reads, TCRdb called clonotypes with MiXCR, one entry per CDR3 protein. Of hundreds of thousands of distinct CDR3 sequences listed, around 15% are singletons. Sequenced sample: blood. These receptors were obtained from a woman between 18 and 29 years old with Graves' hyperthyroidism. Each CDR3 is given with its conserved first and last residue. D genes are given only for firm matches. Rows may omit the clone size; those that give it use once, few, many or a size class.

d_call: -
v_call: TRBV7-2
clone_size: -
j_call: TRBJ2-1
cdr3_aa: CASSLGGTHGSLGQFF
cdr3_nt: TGTGCCAGCAGCTTAGGAGGGACACACGGTTCTTTGGGGCAGTTCTTC

d_call: TRBD1
v_call: TRBV20-1
clone_size: many
j_call: TRBJ2-7
cdr3_aa: CSARNSLGTGSGYEQYF
cdr3_nt: TGCAGTGCCAGGAACTCTCTCGGGACAGGGAGCGGCTACGAGCAGTACTTC

d_call: -
v_call: TRBV12-3/TRBV12-4
clone_size: -
j_call: TRBJ2-1
cdr3_aa: CASSLLNEQLF
cdr3_nt: TGTGCCAGCAGTTTACTCAATGAGCAGCTCTTC

d_call: TRBD1
v_call: TRBV13
clone_size: few
j_call: TRBJ2-6
cdr3_aa: CASSYGTDNVLTF
cdr3_nt: TGTGCCAGCAGCTACGGGACAGACAACGTCCTGACTTTC

d_call: -
v_call: TRBV15
clone_size: few
j_call: TRBJ2-7
cdr3_aa: CATSRDLASYEQYF
cdr3_nt: TGTGCCACCAGCAGAGATTTAGCGTCCTACGAGCAGTACTTC

d_call: TRBD2
v_call: TRBV30
clone_size: many
j_call: TRBJ2-5
cdr3_aa: CAWSVRASGVQTQYF
cdr3_nt: TGTGCCTGGAGTGTACGGGCTAGCGGGGTTCAGACCCAGTACTTC

d_call: -
v_call: TRBV9
clone_size: few
j_call: TRBJ2-3
cdr3_aa: CASSLNSLVSDTDTQYF
cdr3_nt: TGTGCCAGCAGCTTAAACTCACTAGTTTCCGACACAGATACGCAGTATTTT

d_call: TRBD1
v_call: TRBV12-3/TRBV12-4
clone_size: -
j_call: TRBJ2-5
cdr3_aa: CASSLAYLGRWGQETQYF
cdr3_nt: TGTGCCAGCAGTTTAGCGTACTTGGGCAGGTGGGGACAGGAGACCCAGTACTTC

d_call: -
v_call: TRBV5-6
clone_size: few
j_call: TRBJ2-7
cdr3_aa: CASSHWVRSYEQYF
cdr3_nt: TGTGCCAGCAGTCACTGGGTCCGCTCCTACGAGCAGTACTTC

d_call: -
v_call: TRBV3-1
clone_size: many
j_call: TRBJ2-5
cdr3_aa: CASSQGTGQETQYF
cdr3_nt: TGTGCCAGCAGCCAGGGGACGGGCCAAGAGACCCAGTACTTC

d_call: -
v_call: TRBV18
clone_size: few
j_call: TRBJ2-3
cdr3_aa: CASSPTGLSTDTQYF
cdr3_nt: TGTGCCAGCTCCCCTACAGGGCTGAGCACAGATACGCAGTATTTT

d_call: TRBD2
v_call: TRBV19
clone_size: -
j_call: TRBJ2-7
cdr3_aa: CASILGTTAYEQYF
cdr3_nt: TGTGCCAGTATACTCGGGACTACCGCCTACGAGCAGTACTTC

d_call: TRBD1
v_call: TRBV27
clone_size: -
j_call: TRBJ1-2
cdr3_aa: CARSSAIHPGQDYGYTF
cdr3_nt: TGTGCCAGAAGTTCAGCCATTCACCCTGGACAGGACTATGGCTACACCTTC

d_call: -
v_call: TRBV6-5
clone_size: many
j_call: TRBJ2-7
cdr3_aa: CASSYSGENYEQYF
cdr3_nt: TGTGCCAGCAGTTACAGTGGGGAGAACTACGAGCAGTACTTC

d_call: -
v_call: TRBV4-1
clone_size: few
j_call: TRBJ1-4
cdr3_aa: CASSQEEETLFF
cdr3_nt: TGCGCCAGCAGCCAAGAGGAGGAGACACTGTTTTTT

d_call: -
v_call: TRBV6-1
clone_size: many
j_call: TRBJ2-7
cdr3_aa: CASSVNQRWANEQYF
cdr3_nt: TGTGCCAGCAGTGTTAACCAAAGGTGGGCCAACGAGCAGTACTTC

d_call: TRBD2
v_call: TRBV20-1
clone_size: many
j_call: TRBJ2-7
cdr3_aa: CSAATSGSWEQYF
cdr3_nt: TGCAGTGCTGCGACTAGCGGGAGCTGGGAGCAGTACTTC

d_call: TRBD2
v_call: TRBV12-5
clone_size: few
j_call: TRBJ2-1
cdr3_aa: CASGLVLPSGRANEQFF
cdr3_nt: TGTGCTAGTGGTTTGGTACTCCCTAGCGGGAGAGCGAATGAGCAGTTCTTC

d_call: -
v_call: TRBV2
clone_size: many
j_call: TRBJ2-1
cdr3_aa: CASSVSSSYNEQFF
cdr3_nt: TGTGCCAGCAGTGTTTCCAGCTCCTACAATGAGCAGTTCTTC

d_call: -
v_call: TRBV7-3
clone_size: many
j_call: TRBJ1-5
cdr3_aa: CASSFGPDQPQHF
cdr3_nt: TGTGCCAGCAGCTTTGGTCCAGATCAGCCCCAGCATTTT

d_call: -
v_call: TRBV18
clone_size: many
j_call: TRBJ2-3
cdr3_aa: CASSPLTFTQYF
cdr3_nt: TGTGCCAGCTCACCACTGACTTTTACGCAGTATTTT

d_call: TRBD2
v_call: TRBV4-1
clone_size: -
j_call: TRBJ2-1
cdr3_aa: CASSQEVAGGLNEQFF
cdr3_nt: TGCGCCAGCAGCCAAGAGGTAGCGGGAGGCCTCAATGAGCAGTTCTTC

d_call: -
v_call: TRBV20-1
clone_size: many
j_call: TRBJ2-7
cdr3_aa: CSASRPGTYEQYF
cdr3_nt: TGCAGTGCTAGTAGGCCAGGGACCTACGAGCAGTACTTC

d_call: -
v_call: TRBV28
clone_size: many
j_call: TRBJ2-1
cdr3_aa: CASSLGVGGSYNEQFF
cdr3_nt: TGTGCCAGCAGTTTAGGAGTGGGAGGATCCTACAATGAGCAGTTCTTC

d_call: -
v_call: TRBV6-1
clone_size: many
j_call: TRBJ1-1
cdr3_aa: CASSSPRDTEAFF
cdr3_nt: TGTGCCAGCAGCTCCCCCAGGGACACTGAAGCTTTCTTT

d_call: -
v_call: TRBV7-2
clone_size: many
j_call: TRBJ2-5
cdr3_aa: CASSLVRVGQETQYF
cdr3_nt: TGTGCCAGCAGCTTAGTTCGGGTTGGGCAAGAGACCCAGTACTTC

d_call: -
v_call: TRBV5-4
clone_size: -
j_call: TRBJ1-2
cdr3_aa: CASSRSGSENYGYTF
cdr3_nt: TGTGCCAGCAGCCGGAGTGGGTCCGAGAACTATGGCTACACCTTC

d_call: -
v_call: TRBV20-1
clone_size: many
j_call: TRBJ1-2
cdr3_aa: CSAPDSSAGYTF
cdr3_nt: TGCAGTGCTCCCGACAGTTCTGCTGGCTACACCTTC

d_call: -
v_call: TRBV6-2/TRBV6-3
clone_size: many
j_call: TRBJ2-3
cdr3_aa: CASTQKAASWSSSTDTQYF
cdr3_nt: TGTGCCAGCACCCAGAAAGCGGCTAGCTGGAGCTCTAGCACAGATACGCAGTATTTT

d_call: -
v_call: TRBV20-1
clone_size: many
j_call: TRBJ2-3
cdr3_aa: CSARVGKADTQYF
cdr3_nt: TGCAGTGCTAGAGTTGGGAAGGCAGATACGCAGTATTTT

d_call: TRBD1
v_call: TRBV28
clone_size: -
j_call: TRBJ2-2
cdr3_aa: CASSSPGQATGELFF
cdr3_nt: TGTGCCAGCAGTTCCCCGGGACAGGCAACCGGGGAGCTGTTTTTT

d_call: TRBD1
v_call: TRBV27
clone_size: -
j_call: TRBJ1-6
cdr3_aa: CASSSTGKGSPLHF
cdr3_nt: TGTGCCAGCAGTTCGACAGGGAAAGGTTCACCCCTCCACTTT

d_call: -
v_call: TRBV5-6
clone_size: few
j_call: TRBJ2-5
cdr3_aa: CASSFRGRGYQETQYF
cdr3_nt: TGTGCCAGCAGCTTTCGAGGCAGGGGATACCAAGAGACCCAGTACTTC

d_call: TRBD1
v_call: TRBV7-9
clone_size: many
j_call: TRBJ2-5
cdr3_aa: CASSSLIGTGPETQYF
cdr3_nt: TGTGCCAGCAGCTCACTCATCGGGACAGGGCCGGAGACCCAGTACTTC

d_call: -
v_call: TRBV12-3/TRBV12-4
clone_size: few
j_call: TRBJ2-2
cdr3_aa: CASSPRKRFVTGELFF
cdr3_nt: TGTGCCAGCAGTCCCCGCAAGCGCTTCGTGACCGGGGAGCTGTTTTTT

d_call: TRBD2
v_call: TRBV13
clone_size: -
j_call: TRBJ2-3
cdr3_aa: CASSPLSGSLDTQYF
cdr3_nt: TGTGCCAGCAGCCCACTTAGCGGGAGCCTGGATACGCAGTATTTT

d_call: -
v_call: TRBV27
clone_size: many
j_call: TRBJ2-1
cdr3_aa: CASLRAPNEQFF
cdr3_nt: TGTGCCAGCCTCCGAGCCCCCAATGAGCAGTTCTTC

d_call: -
v_call: TRBV27
clone_size: -
j_call: TRBJ2-5
cdr3_aa: CASSVGTHLMETQYF
cdr3_nt: TGTGCCAGCAGCGTCGGGACTCACCTGATGGAGACCCAGTACTTC

d_call: -
v_call: TRBV5-5
clone_size: many
j_call: TRBJ2-1
cdr3_aa: CASSKDGNNEQFF
cdr3_nt: TGTGCCAGCAGCAAGGACGGCAACAATGAGCAGTTCTTC

d_call: -
v_call: TRBV29-1
clone_size: -
j_call: TRBJ2-7
cdr3_aa: CSVEFSYEQYF
cdr3_nt: TGCAGCGTTGAATTCTCCTACGAGCAGTACTTC

d_call: -
v_call: TRBV27
clone_size: few
j_call: TRBJ1-5
cdr3_aa: CASSWRVGEQPQHF
cdr3_nt: TGTGCCAGCAGTTGGCGGGTAGGGGAGCAGCCCCAGCATTTT

d_call: -
v_call: TRBV12-5
clone_size: -
j_call: TRBJ1-1
cdr3_aa: CASGLVLGGKMNTEAFF
cdr3_nt: TGTGCTAGTGGTTTGGTACTAGGGGGAAAGATGAACACTGAAGCTTTCTTT